Described below is a single TCR beta chain sequence and its context. Libraries were prepared by immunoSEQ multiplex PCR; TCRdb keeps only in-frame clonotypes and omits some of them. The sample records just over 90,000 clones, almost 80% being singletons. This sample is drawn from a study of blood T cell repertoires in COVID-19. Study-wide background: COVID-19 samples collected from the United States, Italy and Spain covered acute and convalescent phases. Sources were T cells, B-cell-depleted T cells, or PBMCs; the material itself was cDNA or gDNA.

CDR1 and CDR2 from the germline V gene are MNHEY and SVGAGI. V was shortened by 6 bases and J by 0 bases, with 12 bases between the two germline ends. The CDR3 consists of 15 residues. The TCR originated in a human donor in a cohort sampled during active COVID-19. Sequencing was carried out using peripheral blood. The V gene is TRBV6-5, the J gene TRBJ1-3; possibly TRBD1 for D (6 bases). The CDR3 sequence: CASRGQRSSGNTIYF. The CDR3 DNA follows: TGTGCCAGCAGAGGACAGCGAAGCTCTGGAAACACCATATATTTT.